The entry below gives a single TCR beta chain sequence along with its context. This clonotype was recorded a few times. The specificity of this receptor is unknown. No much larger clone is present one base from it, and per-base qualities are unavailable. This sample was included in a study of T cells after yellow fever vaccination (dated by TCRdb to between 2018 and 2021). Concerning the study at large: Libraries from fractions with low cell numbers were prepared with the SMART-Seq v4 Ultra Low Input RNA kit. To follow T-cell clones before and after both primary and booster YFV17D yellow fever vaccination, bulk TCR alpha and beta repertoires underwent longitudinal sequencing. Two healthy male donors, one aged 18 to 29 and one aged 30 to 39 years, were included in the cohort. Bulk PBMC replicates and cell subsets were isolated from blood drawn at multiple timepoints before and after both primary and secondary immunization. Study-level results and caveats: Compared with the primary T-cell response, the secondary T-cell response was weaker but faster, peaking on day 5 rather than day 15. A small fraction of clonotypes showed up in both the CD4 and CD8 compartments, probably as a result of convergent recombination. FACS-sorted repertoires could contain abundant contaminating clonotypes from the bulk population, so computational filtering was required. Most clones expanded after primary vaccination were re-detected after the booster (96% of CD4 and approximately 89% of CD8), suggesting broad memory maintenance. Because only a couple of donors were included in the study, the extent to which the findings can be generalized is limited.

This sample was sequenced with an Illumina NovaSeq 6000. TCR cDNA was synthesized by 5'RACE template switching, which introduced a universal primer site and unique molecular identifiers. Priming for cDNA synthesis came from both the TCR alpha and TCR beta constant segments. Two PCR steps were used to amplify libraries, with sample barcodes and sequencing adapters being added in the second step. Libraries were sequenced on Illumina HiSeq 2500 (2x100 bp) or NovaSeq (2x150 bp). For the original study's pipeline: Demultiplexing of reads and collapsing into UMI consensus sequences were performed with MIGEC, and V(D)J alignment was carried out with MiXCR. Clonotypes responding to the vaccine were identified with edgeR on replicate PBMC samples, with the criteria of FDR below 0.01 and a log2 fold change above 5 up to day 15. CD4 or CD8 identity was assigned to each bulk clonotype according to whether the clonotype was present at higher abundance in the sequenced CD4 repertoire or the sequenced CD8 repertoire. The raw public reads went through TCRdb reprocessing: fastp at Q25, MiXCR clone calling, in-frame beta chains kept. Each CDR3 protein gets just one entry, which takes the most common genes and DNA from the rows behind it. These V and J calls are TCRdb output, not the study's own analysis. The sample has around 310,000 distinct CDR3 sequences on record, over 3.5% of them singletons. Jointly, the top ten make up approximately 19% of the sample.

The CDR3, cysteine through phenylalanine, is 15 amino acids long. Just CDR3 DNA is preserved here, 45 bases in frame from base 1. Cut back by 5 bases and 6 bases, the V and J ends lie 20 bases apart. For CDR1 and CDR2, the germline V gene lists SGHRS and YFSETQ. The treatment or condition tag for this specimen amounts to: live attenuated yellow fever vaccine strain. At each blood-draw timepoint, two biological replicates of bulk PBMCs were collected. A standard Ficoll-Paque protocol was used to isolate PBMCs from peripheral blood. RNA was extracted with TriZol from bulk PBMCs, CD4 and CD8 fractions, and dextramer-positive and dextramer-negative fractions.

This sequence uses TRBV5-1 and TRBJ1-2; no D gene call is confident. The material was PBMCs, obtained 15 days after the yellow fever booster vaccination. The source of this sequence is a man aged 18 to 30 who received the YFV17D yellow fever vaccine. The sequenced DNA is TGCGCCAGCAGAGATAACACCGGGCCCTGGGATGGCTACACCTTC. It encodes CASRDNTGPWDGYTF.